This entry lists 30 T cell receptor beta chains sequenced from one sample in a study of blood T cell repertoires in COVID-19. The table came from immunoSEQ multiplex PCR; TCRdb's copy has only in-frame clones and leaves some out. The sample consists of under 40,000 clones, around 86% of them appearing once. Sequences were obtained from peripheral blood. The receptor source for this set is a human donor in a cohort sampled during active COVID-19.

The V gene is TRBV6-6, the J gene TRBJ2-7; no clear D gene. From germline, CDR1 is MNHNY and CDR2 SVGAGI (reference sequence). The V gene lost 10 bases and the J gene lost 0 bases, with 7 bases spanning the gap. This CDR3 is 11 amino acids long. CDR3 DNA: TGTGCCACCGCGCCCTCCTACGAGCAGTACTTC. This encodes CATAPSYEQYF.

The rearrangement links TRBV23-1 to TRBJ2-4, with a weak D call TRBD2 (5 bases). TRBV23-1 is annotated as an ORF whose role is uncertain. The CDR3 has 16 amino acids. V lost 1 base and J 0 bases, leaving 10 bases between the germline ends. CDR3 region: CASSQWTGRAKNIQYF. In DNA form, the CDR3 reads TGCGCCAGCAGTCAATGGACGGGAAGAGCCAAAAACATTCAGTACTTC.

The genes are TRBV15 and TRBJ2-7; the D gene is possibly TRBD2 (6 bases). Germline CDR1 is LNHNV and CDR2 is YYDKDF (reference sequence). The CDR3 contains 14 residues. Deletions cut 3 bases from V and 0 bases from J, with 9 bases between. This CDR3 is CATSSGGSSYEQYF. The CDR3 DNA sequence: TGTGCCACCAGCAGCGGGGGTAGCTCCTACGAGCAGTACTTC.

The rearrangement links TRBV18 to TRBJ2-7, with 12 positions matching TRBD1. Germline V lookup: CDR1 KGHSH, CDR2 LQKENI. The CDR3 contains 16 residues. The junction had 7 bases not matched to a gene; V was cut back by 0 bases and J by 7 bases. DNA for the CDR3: TGTGCCAGCTCACCACCGATGGGACAGGGGGCAGGGGAGCAGTACTTC. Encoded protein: CASSPPMGQGAGEQYF.

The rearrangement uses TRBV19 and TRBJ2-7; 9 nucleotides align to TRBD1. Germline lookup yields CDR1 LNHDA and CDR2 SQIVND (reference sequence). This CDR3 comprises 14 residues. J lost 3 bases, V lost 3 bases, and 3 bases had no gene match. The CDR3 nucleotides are TGTGCCAGTAGTATCCAGGGACAGGGCTACGAGCAGTACTTC. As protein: CASSIQGQGYEQYF.

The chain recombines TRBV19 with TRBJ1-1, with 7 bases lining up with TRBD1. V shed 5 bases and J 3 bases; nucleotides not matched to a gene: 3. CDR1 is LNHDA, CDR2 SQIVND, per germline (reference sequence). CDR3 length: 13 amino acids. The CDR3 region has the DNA TGTGCCAGTAGTCCCCAGGGGGACACTGAAGCTTTCTTT. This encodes CASSPQGDTEAFF.

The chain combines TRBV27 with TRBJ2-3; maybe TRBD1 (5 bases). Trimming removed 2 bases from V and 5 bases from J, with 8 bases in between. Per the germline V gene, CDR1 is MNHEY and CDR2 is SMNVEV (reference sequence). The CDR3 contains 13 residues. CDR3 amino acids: CASSLTTGDTQYF. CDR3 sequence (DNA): TGTGCCAGCAGTTTAACAACAGGAGATACGCAGTATTTT.

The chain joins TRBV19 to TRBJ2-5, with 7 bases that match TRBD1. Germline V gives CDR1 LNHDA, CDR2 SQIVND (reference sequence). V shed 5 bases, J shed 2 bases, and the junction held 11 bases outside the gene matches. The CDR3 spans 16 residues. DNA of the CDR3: TGTGCCAGTAGTTTGGCCGGGACAGCCAATCAAGAGACCCAGTACTTC. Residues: CASSLAGTANQETQYF.

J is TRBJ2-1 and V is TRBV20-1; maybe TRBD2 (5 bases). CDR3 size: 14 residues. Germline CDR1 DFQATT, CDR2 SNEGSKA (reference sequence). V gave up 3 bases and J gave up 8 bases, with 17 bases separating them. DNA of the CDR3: TGCAGTGCTAGTCAACCCGAGGGTGTGGATGAGCAGTTCTTC. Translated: CSASQPEGVDEQFF.

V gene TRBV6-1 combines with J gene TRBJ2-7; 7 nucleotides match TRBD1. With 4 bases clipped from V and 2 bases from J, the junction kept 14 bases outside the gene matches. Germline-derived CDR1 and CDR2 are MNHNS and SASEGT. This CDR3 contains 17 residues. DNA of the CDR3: TGTGCCAGCAGTGGAAGGGGGCCGGGACGAATAACCTACGAGCAGTACTTC. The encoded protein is CASSGRGPGRITYEQYF.

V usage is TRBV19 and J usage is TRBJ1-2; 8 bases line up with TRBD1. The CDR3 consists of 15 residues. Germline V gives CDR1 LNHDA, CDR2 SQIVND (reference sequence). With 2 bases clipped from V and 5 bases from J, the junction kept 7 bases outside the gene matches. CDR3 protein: CASSINGQGGYGYTF. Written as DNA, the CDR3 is TGTGCCAGTAGTATAAACGGACAGGGAGGTTATGGCTACACCTTC.

CDR3 sequence reads: CASSLGLAVQTPYEQYF. In DNA, the CDR3 is TGCGCCAGCAGCCTCGGACTAGCGGTCCAAACCCCCTACGAGCAGTACTTC. V gene TRBV5-1 combines with J gene TRBJ2-7; 10 nucleotides line up with TRBD2. The CDR3 extends over 17 amino acids. The V and J ends lost 4 bases and 2 bases, in that order; junction bases with no gene match: 12. The germline V gene has CDR1 SGHRS and CDR2 YFSETQ.

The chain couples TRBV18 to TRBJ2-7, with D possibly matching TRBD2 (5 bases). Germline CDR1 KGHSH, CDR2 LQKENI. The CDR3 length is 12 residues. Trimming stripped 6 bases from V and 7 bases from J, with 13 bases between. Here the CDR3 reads CASSPTPGEQYF. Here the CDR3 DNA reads TGTGCCAGCTCCCCCACCCCGGGGGAGCAGTACTTC.

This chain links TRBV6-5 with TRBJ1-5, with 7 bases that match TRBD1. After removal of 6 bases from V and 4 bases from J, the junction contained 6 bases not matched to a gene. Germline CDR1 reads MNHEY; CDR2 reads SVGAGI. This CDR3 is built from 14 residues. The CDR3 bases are TGTGCCAGCAGCTTGGAACAGGGGAATCAGCCCCAGCATTTT. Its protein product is CASSLEQGNQPQHF.

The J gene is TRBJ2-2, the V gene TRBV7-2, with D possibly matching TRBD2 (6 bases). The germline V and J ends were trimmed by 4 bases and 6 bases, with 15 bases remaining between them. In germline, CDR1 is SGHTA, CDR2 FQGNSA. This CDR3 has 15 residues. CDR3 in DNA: TGTGCCAGCAGCTGGGGGACTGGTCGGCCCGGGGAGCTGTTTTTT. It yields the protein CASSWGTGRPGELFF. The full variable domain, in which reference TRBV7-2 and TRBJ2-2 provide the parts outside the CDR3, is GAGVSQSPSNKVTEKGKDVELRCDPISGHTALYWYRQSLGQGLEFLIYFQGNSAPDKSGLPSDRFSAERTGGSVSTLTIQRTQQEDSAVYLCASSWGTGRPGELFFGEGSRLTVL.

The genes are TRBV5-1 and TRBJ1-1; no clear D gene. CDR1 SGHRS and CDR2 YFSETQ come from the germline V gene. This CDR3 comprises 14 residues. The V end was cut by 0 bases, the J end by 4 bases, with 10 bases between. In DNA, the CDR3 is TGCGCCAGCAGCTTGGTCGGAGGGCCCACTGAAGCTTTCTTT. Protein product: CASSLVGGPTEAFF.

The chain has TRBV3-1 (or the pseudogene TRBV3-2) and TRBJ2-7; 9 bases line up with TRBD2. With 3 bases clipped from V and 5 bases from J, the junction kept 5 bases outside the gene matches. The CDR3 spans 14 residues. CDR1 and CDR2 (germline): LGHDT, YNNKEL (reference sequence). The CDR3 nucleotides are TGTGCCAGCAGCCACATAGCGGGAGATAACGAGCAGTACTTC. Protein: CASSHIAGDNEQYF.

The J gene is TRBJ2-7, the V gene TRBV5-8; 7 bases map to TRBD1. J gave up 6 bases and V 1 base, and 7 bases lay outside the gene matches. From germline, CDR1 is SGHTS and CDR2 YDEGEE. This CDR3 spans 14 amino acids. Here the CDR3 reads CASSLLRQGVEQYF. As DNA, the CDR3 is TGTGCCAGCAGCTTGTTAAGGCAGGGGGTCGAGCAGTACTTC.

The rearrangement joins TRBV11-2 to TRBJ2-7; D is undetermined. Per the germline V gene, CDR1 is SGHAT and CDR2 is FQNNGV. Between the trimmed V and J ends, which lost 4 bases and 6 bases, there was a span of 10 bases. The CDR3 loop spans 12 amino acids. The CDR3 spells CASSSFGFEQYF. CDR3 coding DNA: TGTGCCAGCAGCTCATTTGGCTTCGAGCAGTACTTC. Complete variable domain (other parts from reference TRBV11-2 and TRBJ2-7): EAGVAQSPRYKIIEKRQSVAFWCNPISGHATLYWYQQILGQGPKLLIQFQNNGVVDDSQLPKDRFSAERLKGVDSTLKIQPAKLEDSAVYLCASSSFGFEQYFGPGTRLTVT.

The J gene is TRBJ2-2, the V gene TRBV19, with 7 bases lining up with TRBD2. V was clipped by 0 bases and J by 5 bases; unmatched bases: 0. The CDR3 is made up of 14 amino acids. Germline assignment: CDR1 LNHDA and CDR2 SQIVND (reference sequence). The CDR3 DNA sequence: TGTGCCAGTAGTATAGAGGGAGGGACCGGGGAGCTGTTTTTT. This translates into CASSIEGGTGELFF.

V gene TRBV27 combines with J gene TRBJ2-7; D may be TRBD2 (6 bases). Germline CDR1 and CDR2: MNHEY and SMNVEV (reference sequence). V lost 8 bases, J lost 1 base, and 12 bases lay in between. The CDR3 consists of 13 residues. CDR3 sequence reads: CASRTGGSYEQYF. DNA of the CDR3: TGTGCCAGCCGGACCGGAGGGTCCTACGAGCAGTACTTC.

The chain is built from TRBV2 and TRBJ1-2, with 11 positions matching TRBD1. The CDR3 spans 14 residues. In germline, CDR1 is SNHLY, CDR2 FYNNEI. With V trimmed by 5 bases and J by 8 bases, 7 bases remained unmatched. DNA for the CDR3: TGTGCCAGCAGTTCAGGGACAGGGGGTCGGGGCTACACCTTC. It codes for CASSSGTGGRGYTF.

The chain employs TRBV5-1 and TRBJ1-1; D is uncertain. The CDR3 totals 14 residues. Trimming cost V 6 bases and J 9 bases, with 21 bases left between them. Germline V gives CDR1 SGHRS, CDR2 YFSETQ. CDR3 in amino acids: CASKPQYSSDQAFF. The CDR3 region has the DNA TGCGCCAGCAAGCCCCAATATAGCAGCGATCAAGCTTTCTTT.

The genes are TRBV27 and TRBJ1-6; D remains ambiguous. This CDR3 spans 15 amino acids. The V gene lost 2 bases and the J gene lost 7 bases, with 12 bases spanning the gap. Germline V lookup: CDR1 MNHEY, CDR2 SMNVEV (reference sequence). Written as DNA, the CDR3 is TGTGCCAGCAGTTTAGTGGGCGTAAGGAATTCACCCCTCCACTTT. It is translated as CASSLVGVRNSPLHF.

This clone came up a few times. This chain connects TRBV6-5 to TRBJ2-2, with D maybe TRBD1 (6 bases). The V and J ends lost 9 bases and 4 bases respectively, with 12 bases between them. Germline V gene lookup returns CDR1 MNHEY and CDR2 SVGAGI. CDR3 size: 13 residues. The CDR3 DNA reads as TGTGCCAGTTCAAGAGGGGGCACCGGGGAGCTGTTTTTT. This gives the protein CASSRGGTGELFF.

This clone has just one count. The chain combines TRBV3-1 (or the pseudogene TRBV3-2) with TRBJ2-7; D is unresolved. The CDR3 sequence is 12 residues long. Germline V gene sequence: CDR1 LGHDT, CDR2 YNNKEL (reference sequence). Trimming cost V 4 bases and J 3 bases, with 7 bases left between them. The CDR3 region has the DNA TGTGCCAGCAGCCGACTTAGCTACGAGCAGTACTTC. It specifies CASSRLSYEQYF.

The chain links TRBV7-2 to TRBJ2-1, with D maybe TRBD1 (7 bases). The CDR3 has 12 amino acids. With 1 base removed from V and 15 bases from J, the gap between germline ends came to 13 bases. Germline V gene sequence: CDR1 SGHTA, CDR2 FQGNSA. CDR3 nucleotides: TGTGCCAGCAGCTTAGAGGTCAGGGGGGCGTTCTTC. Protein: CASSLEVRGAFF.

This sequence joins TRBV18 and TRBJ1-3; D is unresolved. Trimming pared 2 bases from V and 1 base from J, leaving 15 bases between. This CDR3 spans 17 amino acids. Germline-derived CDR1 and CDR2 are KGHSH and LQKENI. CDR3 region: CASSPSRGSVSGNTIYF. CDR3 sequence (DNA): TGTGCCAGCTCACCATCTCGGGGTTCGGTTTCTGGAAACACCATATATTTT.

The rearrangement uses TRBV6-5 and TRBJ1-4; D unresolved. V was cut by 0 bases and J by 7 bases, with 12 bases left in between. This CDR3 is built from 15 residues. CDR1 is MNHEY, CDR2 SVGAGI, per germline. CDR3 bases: TGTGCCAGCAGTTACTCGAAGACTGTTCCTGAAAAACTGTTTTTT. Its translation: CASSYSKTVPEKLFF.

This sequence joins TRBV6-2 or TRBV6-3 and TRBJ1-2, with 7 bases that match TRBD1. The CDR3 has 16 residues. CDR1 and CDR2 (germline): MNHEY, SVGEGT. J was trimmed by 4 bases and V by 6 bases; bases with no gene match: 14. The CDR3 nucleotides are TGTGCCAGCAGCCCCACCTGGACAGGACTTACCTATGGCTACACCTTC. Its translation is CASSPTWTGLTYGYTF.